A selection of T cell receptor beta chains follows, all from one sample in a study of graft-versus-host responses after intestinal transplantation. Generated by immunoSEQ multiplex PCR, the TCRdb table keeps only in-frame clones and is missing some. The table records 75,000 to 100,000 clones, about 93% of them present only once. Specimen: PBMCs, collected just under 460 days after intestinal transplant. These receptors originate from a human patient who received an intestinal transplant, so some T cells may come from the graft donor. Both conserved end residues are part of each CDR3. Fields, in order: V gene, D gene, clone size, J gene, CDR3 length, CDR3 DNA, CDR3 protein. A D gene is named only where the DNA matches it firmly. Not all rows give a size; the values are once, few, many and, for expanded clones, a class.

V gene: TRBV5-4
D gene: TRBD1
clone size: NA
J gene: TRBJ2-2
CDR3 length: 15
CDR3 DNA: TGTGCCAGCAGCTCGGGACAGTTCAACACCGGGGAGCTGTTTTTT
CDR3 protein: CASSSGQFNTGELFF

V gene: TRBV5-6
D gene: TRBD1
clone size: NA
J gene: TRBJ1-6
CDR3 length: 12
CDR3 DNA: TGTGCCAGCAGCTGGGACAGGACAACCCTCCACTTT
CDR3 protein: CASSWDRTTLHF

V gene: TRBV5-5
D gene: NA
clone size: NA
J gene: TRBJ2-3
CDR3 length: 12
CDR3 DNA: TGTGCCAGCAGCTTCGAGGGGGATACGCAGTATTTT
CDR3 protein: CASSFEGDTQYF

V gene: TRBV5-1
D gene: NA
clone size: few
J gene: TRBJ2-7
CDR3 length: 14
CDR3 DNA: TGCGCCAGCAGCTTGGAGCCGGGAGCGAACGAGCAGTACTTC
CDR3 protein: CASSLEPGANEQYF

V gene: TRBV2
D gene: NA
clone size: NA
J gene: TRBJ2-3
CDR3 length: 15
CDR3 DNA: TGTGCCAGCAGTGAAGGTCCGATCCGGCCAGATACGCAGTATTTT
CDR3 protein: CASSEGPIRPDTQYF

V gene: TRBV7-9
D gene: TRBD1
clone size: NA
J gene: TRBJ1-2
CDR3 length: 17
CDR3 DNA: TGTGCCAGCAGCCCGTCCTGGACAGGGAACCTCAACTATGGCTACACCTTC
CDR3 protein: CASSPSWTGNLNYGYTF

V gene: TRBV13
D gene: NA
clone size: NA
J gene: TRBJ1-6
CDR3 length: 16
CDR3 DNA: TGTGCCAGCAGCTCCCTTGAGGGATCCTATAATTCACCCCTCCACTTT
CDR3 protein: CASSSLEGSYNSPLHF

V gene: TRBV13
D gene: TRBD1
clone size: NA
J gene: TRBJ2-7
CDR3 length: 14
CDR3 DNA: TGTGCCAGCAGCCCCGGGGCAGGGGGCGCCGAGCAGTACTTC
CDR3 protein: CASSPGAGGAEQYF

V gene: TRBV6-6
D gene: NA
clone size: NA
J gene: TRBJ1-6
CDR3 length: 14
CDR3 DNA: TGTGCCAGCAGTTCACAGTTACGAATTTCACCCCTCCACTTT
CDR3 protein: CASSSQLRISPLHF

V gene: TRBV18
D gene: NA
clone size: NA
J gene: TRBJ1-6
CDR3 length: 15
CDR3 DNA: TGTGCCAGCTCACCAGCCTTACCGGACAATTCACCCCTCCACTTT
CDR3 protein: CASSPALPDNSPLHF

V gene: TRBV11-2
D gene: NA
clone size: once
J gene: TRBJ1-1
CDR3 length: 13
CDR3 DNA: TGTGCCAGCAGCGGGAGTAGGAACACTGAAGCTTTCTTT
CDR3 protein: CASSGSRNTEAFF

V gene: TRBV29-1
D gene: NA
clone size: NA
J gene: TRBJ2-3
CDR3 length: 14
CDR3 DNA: TGCAGCGTTGAAGAAGAAAGGTCGGAGGATACGCAGTATTTT
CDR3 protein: CSVEEERSEDTQYF

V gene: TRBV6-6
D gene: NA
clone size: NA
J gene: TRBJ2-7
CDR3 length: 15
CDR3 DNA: TGTGCCAGCAGTTACTCCTCGGGTGTGGGCGACGAGCAGTACTTC
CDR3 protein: CASSYSSGVGDEQYF

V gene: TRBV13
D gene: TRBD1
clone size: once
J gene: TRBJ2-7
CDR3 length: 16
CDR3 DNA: TGTGCCAGCAGCTCGCAGGTGTCGGGACAGGGAAACGAGCAGTACTTC
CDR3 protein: CASSSQVSGQGNEQYF

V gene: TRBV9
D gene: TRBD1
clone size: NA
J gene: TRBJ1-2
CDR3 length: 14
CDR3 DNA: TGTGCCAGCAGCGGGACAGGTAGCGGCTATGGCTACACCTTC
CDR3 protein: CASSGTGSGYGYTF

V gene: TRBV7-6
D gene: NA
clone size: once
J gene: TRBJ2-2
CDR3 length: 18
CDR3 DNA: TGTGCCAGCAGCTTGTTAGGTTCCAGGGACACCCTCACCGGGGAGCTGTTTTTT
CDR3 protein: CASSLLGSRDTLTGELFF

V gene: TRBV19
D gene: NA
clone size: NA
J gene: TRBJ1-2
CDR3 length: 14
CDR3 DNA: TGTGCCAGTACCTCCTTGAGAAGGGAAGCTGGCTACACCTTC
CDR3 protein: CASTSLRREAGYTF

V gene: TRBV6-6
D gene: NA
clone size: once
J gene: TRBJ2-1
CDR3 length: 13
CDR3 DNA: TGTGCCAGCAGCCCGGGACCCTACAATGAGCAGTTCTTC
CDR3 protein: CASSPGPYNEQFF

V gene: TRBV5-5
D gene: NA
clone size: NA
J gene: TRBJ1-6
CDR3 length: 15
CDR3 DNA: TGTGCCAGCAGCTCGGGGACCGTCTATAATTCACCCCTCCACTTT
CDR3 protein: CASSSGTVYNSPLHF

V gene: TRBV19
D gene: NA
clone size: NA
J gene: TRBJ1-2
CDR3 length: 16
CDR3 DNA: TGTGCCAGTAACGACGATCCTAACGGGGGGATCTATGGCTACACCTTC
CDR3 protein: CASNDDPNGGIYGYTF

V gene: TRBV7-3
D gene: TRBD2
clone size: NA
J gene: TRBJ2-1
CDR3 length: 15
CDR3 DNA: TGTGCCAGCAGCCCTCGACTAGCGGGGGGTAATGAGCAGTTCTTC
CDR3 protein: CASSPRLAGGNEQFF

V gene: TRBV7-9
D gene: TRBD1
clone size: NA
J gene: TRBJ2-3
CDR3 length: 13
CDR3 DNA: TGTGCCAGCAGCTTAATATTCAGGGGGCGGCAGTATTTT
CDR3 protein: CASSLIFRGRQYF

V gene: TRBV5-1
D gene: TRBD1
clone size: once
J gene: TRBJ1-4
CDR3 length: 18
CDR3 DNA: TGCGCCAGCAGCCCATCGGGACAGGGGCTTTGGACTAATGAAAAACTGTTTTTT
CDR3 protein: CASSPSGQGLWTNEKLFF

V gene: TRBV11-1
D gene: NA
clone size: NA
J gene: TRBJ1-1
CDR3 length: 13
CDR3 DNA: TGTGCCAGCAGCTTCGGACAGTACACTGAAGCTTTCTTT
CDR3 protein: CASSFGQYTEAFF

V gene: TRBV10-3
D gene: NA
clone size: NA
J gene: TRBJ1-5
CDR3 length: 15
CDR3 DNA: TGTGCCATCAGTCCCTTGGACCGAGGGGGACAGCCCCAGCATTTT
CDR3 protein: CAISPLDRGGQPQHF

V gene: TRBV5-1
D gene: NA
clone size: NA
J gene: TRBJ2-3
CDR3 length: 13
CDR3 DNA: TGCGCCAGCAGCCCGACAGCCACAGATACGCAGTATTTT
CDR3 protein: CASSPTATDTQYF

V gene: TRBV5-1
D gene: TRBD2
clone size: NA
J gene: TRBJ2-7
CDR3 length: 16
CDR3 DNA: TGCGCCAGCAGCTTGGATTCCGGGGGGATGAACTACGAGCAGTACTTC
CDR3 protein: CASSLDSGGMNYEQYF

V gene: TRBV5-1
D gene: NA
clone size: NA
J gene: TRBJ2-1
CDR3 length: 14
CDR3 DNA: TGCGCCAGCAGCTTGGGTGACACTTACAATGAGCAGTTCTTC
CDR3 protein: CASSLGDTYNEQFF

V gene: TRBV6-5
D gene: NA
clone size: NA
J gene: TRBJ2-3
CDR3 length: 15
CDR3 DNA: TGTGCCAGCAGTTACGGGAGGGGGGGCACAGATACGCAGTATTTT
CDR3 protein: CASSYGRGGTDTQYF

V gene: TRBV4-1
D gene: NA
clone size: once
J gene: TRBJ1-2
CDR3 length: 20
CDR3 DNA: TGCGCCAGCAGCCAAGTTGGGGCCACCTATCTTCGGACCGACATCGATGGCTACACCTTC
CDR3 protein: CASSQVGATYLRTDIDGYTF

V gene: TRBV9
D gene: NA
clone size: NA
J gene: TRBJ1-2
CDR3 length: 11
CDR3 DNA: TGTGCCAGCAGTAATGGGGGTGGCTACACCTTC
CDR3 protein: CASSNGGGYTF

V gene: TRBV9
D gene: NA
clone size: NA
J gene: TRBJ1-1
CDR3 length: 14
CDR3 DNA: TGTGCCAGCAGCCCTAGGTCGGGAGACACTGAAGCTTTCTTT
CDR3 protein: CASSPRSGDTEAFF

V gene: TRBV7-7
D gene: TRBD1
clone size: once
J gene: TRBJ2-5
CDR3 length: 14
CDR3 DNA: TGTGCTAGCAGCGACACAGGGGGGACGGAGACCCAGTACTTC
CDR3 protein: CASSDTGGTETQYF

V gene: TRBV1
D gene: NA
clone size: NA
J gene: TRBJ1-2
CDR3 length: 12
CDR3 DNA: TGCACCAGCAGCCGGACAGGCTATGGCTACACCTTC
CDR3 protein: CTSSRTGYGYTF

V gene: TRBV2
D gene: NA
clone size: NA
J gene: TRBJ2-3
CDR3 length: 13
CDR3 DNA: TGTGCCAGCAGAAAGGATGGGACAGATACGCAGTATTTT
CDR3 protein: CASRKDGTDTQYF

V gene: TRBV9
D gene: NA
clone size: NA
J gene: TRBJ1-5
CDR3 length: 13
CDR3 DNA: TGTGCCAGCAGCGTAGGGTTGGGACAGCCCCAGCATTTT
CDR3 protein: CASSVGLGQPQHF

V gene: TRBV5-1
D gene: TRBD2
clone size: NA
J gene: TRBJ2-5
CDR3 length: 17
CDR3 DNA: TGCGCCAGCAGCTTGGATGGACTAGCGGGGGGCAAAGGGACCCAGTACTTC
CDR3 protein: CASSLDGLAGGKGTQYF

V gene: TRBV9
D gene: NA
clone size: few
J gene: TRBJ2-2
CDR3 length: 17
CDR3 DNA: TGTGCCAGCAGCCCAAGTAGAGGGGTAAAAGTTACCGGGGAGCTGTTTTTT
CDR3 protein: CASSPSRGVKVTGELFF

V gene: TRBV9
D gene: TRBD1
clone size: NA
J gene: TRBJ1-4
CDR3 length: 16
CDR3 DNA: TGTGCCAGCAGCGAGACACCGGGACAGACTAATGAAAAACTGTTTTTT
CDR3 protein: CASSETPGQTNEKLFF

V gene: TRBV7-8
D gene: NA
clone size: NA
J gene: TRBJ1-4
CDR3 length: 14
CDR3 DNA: TGTGCCAGCAGCTTAGCGTCAGGGAATGAAAAACTGTTTTTT
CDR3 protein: CASSLASGNEKLFF

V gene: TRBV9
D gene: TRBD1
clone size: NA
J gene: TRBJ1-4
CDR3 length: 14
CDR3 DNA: TGTGCCAGCAGCGCCGGACAGGGAGTAGGAAAACTGTTTTTT
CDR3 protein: CASSAGQGVGKLFF

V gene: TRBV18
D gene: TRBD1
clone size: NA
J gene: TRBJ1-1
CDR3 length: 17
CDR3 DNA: TGTGCCAGCTCACCAGGGACAGGGGGTCGACTGAACACTGAAGCTTTCTTT
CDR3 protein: CASSPGTGGRLNTEAFF

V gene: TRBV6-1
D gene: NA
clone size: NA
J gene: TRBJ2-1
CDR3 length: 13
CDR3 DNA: TGTGCCAGCAGTGATGCGGACGCGGGTGAGCAGTTCTTC
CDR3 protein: CASSDADAGEQFF

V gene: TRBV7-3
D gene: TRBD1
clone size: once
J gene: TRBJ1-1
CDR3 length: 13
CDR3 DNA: TGTGCCAGCAGCGGGGACAGGAACACTGAAGCTTTCTTT
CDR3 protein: CASSGDRNTEAFF

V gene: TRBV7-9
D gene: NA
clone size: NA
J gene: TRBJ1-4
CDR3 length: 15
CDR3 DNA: TGTGCCAGCAGCTTTGACAGCTACTCGAATGAAAAACTGTTTTTT
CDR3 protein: CASSFDSYSNEKLFF

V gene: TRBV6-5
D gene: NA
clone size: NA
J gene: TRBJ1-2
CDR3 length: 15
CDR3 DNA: TGTGCCAGCAGTTACTCCCCCCAATCAACGGAGGGCTACACCTTC
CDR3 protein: CASSYSPQSTEGYTF